The 15 T cell receptor beta chains given below trace back to one sample, sequenced in a study of cytomegalovirus exposure and HLA in healthy donors. The PCR was carried out with 60 Vbeta primers and 13 Jbeta primers. TCRdb's table, derived via immunoSEQ multiplex PCR, lists solely in-frame clones and lacks some. The sample shows roughly 240,000 clones, 70% to 90% of them seen only once. Sequencing used PBMCs. All receptors derive from a girl aged 2-10 years in good health and CMV-seronegative.

This clone has more than one count but fewer than ten. This chain connects TRBV7-2 to TRBJ1-6, with 7 nucleotides matching TRBD1. J gave up 10 bases and V 1 base, and 4 bases lay outside the gene matches. Germline CDR1 and CDR2: SGHTA and FQGNSA. CDR3 length equals 14 residues. The CDR3 loop is CASSLGQGGSPLHF. The CDR3 DNA reads as TGTGCCAGCAGCTTAGGACAGGGAGGATCACCCCTCCACTTT.

The V and J genes are TRBV7-9 and TRBJ1-1; D not resolved. The V end lost 5 bases, the J end lost 4 bases, and 14 bases lay between the germline ends. The CDR3 runs 14 residues. The germline gives CDR1 SEHNR, CDR2 FQNEAQ (reference sequence). The CDR3 loop reads CASSGETRPTEAFF. The CDR3 DNA reads TGTGCCAGCAGCGGGGAGACCAGGCCCACTGAAGCTTTCTTT.

This chain links TRBV4-2 with TRBJ2-5; the D is unclear. Trimming cost V 1 base and J 1 base, with 10 bases left between them. Germline CDR1 reads LGHNA; CDR2 reads YNFKEQ. The CDR3 spans 15 residues. CDR3 sequence: CASSQGSTFQETQYF. CDR3 DNA: TGTGCCAGCAGCCAAGGTAGCACCTTCCAAGAGACCCAGTACTTC.

This chain links TRBV7-8 with TRBJ2-1, with 11 bases aligning to TRBD2. CDR1 and CDR2 (germline): SGHVS, FQNEAQ. The CDR3 runs to 16 residues. J gave up 4 bases and V 5 bases, and 7 bases lay outside the gene matches. The CDR3 sequence is CASSVTSGGLYNEQFF. CDR3 coding DNA: TGTGCCAGCAGCGTCACTAGCGGGGGCCTATACAATGAGCAGTTCTTC.

V and J are TRBV7-9 and TRBJ2-5, with a possible D match to TRBD1 (6 bases). V was clipped by 1 base and J by 1 base, with 10 bases between them. CDR1 is SEHNR and CDR2 is FQNEAQ in the germline V gene (reference sequence). This CDR3 has 15 amino acids. In DNA form, the CDR3 reads TGTGCCAGCAGCTTAGGAGGGGGTTCCCAAGAGACCCAGTACTTC. Encoded protein: CASSLGGGSQETQYF.

V usage is TRBV30 and J usage is TRBJ1-2, with D unclear. Trimming stripped 0 bases from V and 8 bases from J, with 13 bases between. The CDR3 is 13 residues long. Germline loops: CDR1 GTSNPN, CDR2 SVGIG (reference sequence). CDR3 sequence reads: CAWSVPGRGGYTF. The CDR3 coding sequence is TGTGCCTGGAGTGTTCCGGGGAGAGGAGGCTACACCTTC.

The chain combines TRBV6-6 with TRBJ2-7, with D perhaps TRBD1 (5 bases). Trimming removed 5 bases at V and 0 bases at J, with 11 bases between. There are 14 residues in the CDR3. Per the germline V gene, CDR1 is MNHNY and CDR2 is SVGAGI (reference sequence). CDR3 in amino acids: CASSPRQSSYEQYF. The DNA of the CDR3 is TGTGCCAGCAGTCCACGACAGAGCTCCTACGAGCAGTACTTC.

The CDR3 nucleotides read TGTGCCAGCTCACCCTCCTCGGGGGGCACTGAAGCTTTCTTT. This encodes CASSPSSGGTEAFF. This rearrangement joins TRBV18 to TRBJ1-1; D possibly corresponds to TRBD1 (5 bases). Germline values: CDR1 KGHSH, CDR2 LQKENI. This CDR3 is 14 amino acids long. V gave up 3 bases and J gave up 4 bases, with 12 bases separating them.

The rearrangement uses TRBV28 and TRBJ1-2; D not certain. The CDR3 has 16 residues. V lost 7 bases and J 0 bases, leaving 18 bases between the germline ends. Germline loops: CDR1 MDHEN, CDR2 SYDVKM. CDR3 DNA: TGTGCCAGCAAGCTTACGGGGATTCCCTCTAACTATGGCTACACCTTC. This gives the protein CASKLTGIPSNYGYTF.

The chain uses TRBV5-1 and TRBJ2-7; 14 nucleotides align to TRBD2. Trimming took 0 bases from V and 4 from J; bases not matched to a gene: 0. This CDR3 has 15 amino acids. Germline assignment: CDR1 SGHRS and CDR2 YFSETQ. CDR3 sequence: CASSLGLAGGYEQYF. CDR3 DNA sequence: TGCGCCAGCAGCTTGGGACTAGCGGGAGGGTACGAGCAGTACTTC.

Turning to this clone: The germline gene is not matched at one end of the junction; a read error may be the cause. At the DNA level, this CDR3 is encoded by other sequences in the same sample as well. The chain couples TRBV5-4 to TRBJ1-1; D not resolved. CDR3 length equals 13 residues. The V gene's germline CDR1 is SGHNT and CDR2 YYREEE (reference sequence). CDR3 in amino acids: CASTPAANTEAFF. CDR3 DNA: TGTGCCAGCACCCCAGCGGCGAACACTGAAGCCTTCTTT.

The chain carries TRBV6-1 and TRBJ1-2; weak D call: TRBD1 (5 bases). V was trimmed by 1 base and J by 2 bases, leaving 14 bases between them. This CDR3 is built from 16 residues. Germline V gene data show CDR1 as MNHNS and CDR2 as SASEGT. The CDR3, as DNA: TGTGCCAGCAGTGAAGGGTGGGGGGGTTCAAACTATGGCTACACCTTC. Translating gives CASSEGWGGSNYGYTF.

Remarks on this clone: One junction end disagrees with the germline gene, perhaps due to a read error. The genes are TRBV19 and TRBJ2-7; the D gene is possibly TRBD2 (6 bases). This CDR3 spans 9 amino acids. Germline CDR1 is LNHDA and CDR2 is SQIVND (reference sequence). CDR3 region: CASIADPPF. The DNA for the CDR3 is TGTGCCAGTATAGCGGACCCTCCCTTC.

V and J are TRBV9 and TRBJ1-2; the D is unclear. CDR3 length: 12 residues. Germline CDR1 SGDLS, CDR2 YYNGEE. V dropped 8 bases and J dropped 9 bases, with 17 bases sitting between them. CDR3 in amino acids: CASGSLSPSYTF. The CDR3 nucleotides read TGTGCCAGTGGATCACTATCTCCTAGCTACACCTTC.

The chain recombines TRBV15 with TRBJ2-1; 9 bases map to TRBD1. The CDR3 loop spans 18 amino acids. Per the germline V gene, CDR1 is LNHNV and CDR2 is YYDKDF (reference sequence). Trimming cost V 0 bases and J 5 bases; bases outside gene matches: 11. The CDR3 DNA follows: TGTGCCACCAGCAGAGATAAAACAGGGACAGGGAGTCACAATGAGCAGTTCTTC. Its translation is CATSRDKTGTGSHNEQFF. Full variable domain (remainder filled in from reference TRBV15 and TRBJ2-1): DAMVIQNPRYQVTQFGKPVTLSCSQTLNHNVMYWYQQKSSQAPKLLFHYYDKDFNNEADTPDNFQSRRPNTSFCFLDIRSPGLGDTAMYLCATSRDKTGTGSHNEQFFGPGTRLTVL.